Listed here is a single T cell receptor beta chain. This clone was seen a handful of times. What antigen it recognizes has not been identified. No clone much larger than this one lies a single base away; base qualities are absent. CDR1 and CDR2 (MNHNY, SVGAGI) derive from the germline V gene (reference sequence). V sheds 0 bases and J sheds 2 bases, leaving 14 bases between their ends. The cysteine opens and the phenylalanine closes a CDR3 of 16 amino acids. Of the read, only the CDR3 DNA is kept; its 48 bases are in frame from base 1. The data originate from a study of cytotoxic CD8 clonotypes in ibrutinib-treated CLL (TCRdb year 2021). For context, the study as a whole: The cohort included some 14 treatment-naive and some twelve relapsed/refractory patients; 17 to 18 were IGHV unmutated. Samples averaged about 260,000 productive templates and 90,000 to 95,000 productive rearrangements. Every sample from remission and from progressive disease was obtained while the patients were still on ibrutinib. Partial responses were observed in approximately 24 patients and complete responses in 2; after a median follow-up of 68 months, remission was maintained in approximately 14 patients and progression was observed in around twelve. Cryopreserved peripheral blood mononuclear cells were obtained prior to treatment, at the time of response, and at either disease progression or sustained remission. Longitudinal samples were available for about 30% of the roughly 86 trial participants. Samples at response were collected after a median of about twelve months of treatment, with a range of about 6 to 40 months. Overall results and qualifications from the work: Baseline clonality exceeded that of age-matched healthy donors and correlated strongly with circulating CD8+ T-cell counts. Public clonotypes were rare and either shrank or stayed stable during treatment, and the rise in clonality at ibrutinib response reflected expansion of private clonotypes. Sampling times were not matched between sustained-remission and progressing patients, and lymph node repertoires were not studied. Clonality rose at ibrutinib response, remained stable during sustained remission, and dropped back toward baseline at progression.

Each clonotype received, on average, around 9.6x coverage in deep resolution sequencing performed on a MiSeq, where the target depth lay between 1 in 1 million and 1 in 200,000 T cells. TCR beta libraries were generated with the immunoSEQ hsTCRB Kit. The original methods were these. Data were analyzed with ImmunoSEQ Data Assistant and ImmunoSEQ Analyzer, with V, D and J genes assigned per IMGT definitions. Clonality, which ranges from 0 to 1, was calculated by subtracting the normalized Shannon entropy of productive rearrangement frequencies from one. Only overrepresented clonotypes making up at least 0.05% of the repertoire of each patient were included in the public clonotype analysis. Repertoires from roughly 13 age-matched healthy donors in immuneACCESS were used as clonality controls. The clones in this table, taken by TCRdb from immuneACCESS, are in-frame only. Not every clone is retained; where verified, under half of the shortfall comes from an unresolved V gene, and the cause of the rest is unknown. That table supplies the V and J calls and clone size; D and trimming were determined from the DNA. A total of about 300,000 clones appear in this sample, roughly 76% of them only once. Jointly, the top ten make up around 6% of the sample.

What this sample's time point label stands for: progressive disease on ibrutinib. For TCR beta library preparation, about 2.1 micrograms of genomic DNA were extracted from the cryopreserved PBMCs. High-throughput TCR beta sequencing was performed on longitudinal blood samples from CLL patients receiving ibrutinib monotherapy. The patients were enrolled in a single-center, open-label phase 2 trial of ibrutinib monotherapy. The sequencing here drew on PBMCs, taken at disease progression, from a patient treated with ibrutinib. This chain joins TRBV6-6 to TRBJ2-7, with the D segment possibly TRBD1 or TRBD2, each aligning over 5 bases. The TCR sequence derives from a human donor with chronic lymphocytic leukemia. The sequenced DNA is TGTGCCAGCAGTTACTCGAAAGGGACGGGAACCTACGAGCAGTACTTC. It is translated as CASSYSKGTGTYEQYF.